This is a list of T cell receptor beta chains from one sample in a study of identical twins. One entry per CDR3 protein results from TCRdb running MiXCR on the 5' RACE reads. The data hold some 500,000 distinct CDR3 sequences, with around 20% observed a single time. This same sample was also part of a study on T cells expressing NK-cell markers.

The sample consisted of CD4+ T cells sorted from blood. The receptors shown here come from a woman aged 18-29 years in good health. Each CDR3 is given with its conserved first and last residue. The order of the fields is V gene, J gene, CDR3 protein.

TRBV7-2	TRBJ1-4	CASSLHNEKLFF
TRBV20-1	TRBJ2-1	CSARDEGQPVNFGEQFF
TRBV6-2/TRBV6-3	TRBJ1-2	CASSANRDRVRYTF
TRBV20-1	TRBJ1-2	CSAVEYGYTF
TRBV27	TRBJ2-1	CASSPRVVSLSYNEQFF
TRBV29-1	TRBJ2-7	CSVVGAGGYYEQYF
TRBV20-1	TRBJ2-1	CSARAGGRDNEQFF
TRBV11-2	TRBJ2-6	CASSFLSSGANVLTF
TRBV20-1	TRBJ2-1	CSASWLADDEQFF
TRBV29-1	TRBJ2-3	CSVEGGSGTDTQYF
TRBV20-1	TRBJ1-1	CSARSEGSHKAFF
TRBV12-3/TRBV12-4	TRBJ1-2	CASSVDRAIGGYTF
TRBV12-3/TRBV12-4	TRBJ1-1	CASSFGHRRRNTEAFF
TRBV11-2	TRBJ1-2	CASSPGRQGTTNTNYGYTF
TRBV20-1	TRBJ1-1	CSALHGTGTEAFF
TRBV5-1	TRBJ2-2	CASSPAGTWTGELFF
TRBV18	TRBJ2-2	CASSPDRTGGELFF
TRBV20-1	TRBJ1-6	CSARGVSYNSPLHF
TRBV5-1	TRBJ1-1	CASSSQPGTAEAFF
TRBV5-4	TRBJ2-1	CASSTGGYSCNEQFF
TRBV5-1	TRBJ1-6	CASSPAGRLISSPLHF
TRBV7-2	TRBJ2-5	CASSLGLEGRETQYF
TRBV7-2	TRBJ2-4	CASRFSTTTRHGAKNIQYF
TRBV12-3/TRBV12-4	TRBJ1-4	CASSWGGRTNEKLLF
TRBV9	TRBJ2-5	CASSRSYGLAGKLYF
TRBV10-2	TRBJ1-2	CASSEGANYGYTF
TRBV7-9	TRBJ2-3	CASSPTGADTQYF
TRBV5-1	TRBJ1-5	CASSLNRGGSNQPQHF
TRBV12-5	TRBJ2-2	CASGFSGELFF
TRBV19	TRBJ2-3	CASQGTVSGADTQYF
TRBV7-8	TRBJ2-1	CASSSRQGRSEQFF
TRBV2	TRBJ2-7	CASSEDYEQYF
TRBV7-8	TRBJ1-1	CASSLDLKANTEAFF
TRBV20-1	TRBJ2-7	CSASSQRASEQYF
TRBV20-1	TRBJ2-7	CSAGTGQGYHEQYF
TRBV5-5	TRBJ2-7	CASSPFGRGIYEQYF
TRBV20-1	TRBJ2-5	CSATRTGVPETQYF
TRBV7-2	TRBJ1-4	CASSFGGGEFEKLFF
TRBV7-9	TRBJ2-1	CASSLKRSSSYNEQFF
TRBV20-1	TRBJ1-5	CSARGSTGGDQPQHF
TRBV20-1	TRBJ2-2	CSARRLQLTGELFF
TRBV4-2	TRBJ1-4	CASSQTDRAGKLFF
TRBV3-1	TRBJ2-6	CASSQDYWTGDAGANVLTF
TRBV2	TRBJ1-1	CASSKESGGTEAFF
TRBV21-1	TRBJ2-7	CAGISGQGEGEQYF
TRBV12-5	TRBJ2-7	CASGPWGGGPPSSYEQYF
TRBV2	TRBJ1-6	CASTRDWVRDSPLHF
TRBV9	TRBJ1-2	CASSPGSGGYGYTF
TRBV29-1	TRBJ2-3	CSVVSSALEGDTQYF
TRBV5-6	TRBJ2-5	CASSVPGLAETQYF
TRBV7-2	TRBJ2-7	CASSLVAGTASYEQYF
TRBV6-1	TRBJ2-3	CASSEFRGSTDTQYF
TRBV20-1	TRBJ2-7	CSAQGAGTYEQYF
TRBV9	TRBJ1-2	CASSRDRANDGYTF
TRBV5-5	TRBJ2-4	CASSYPGTSGRNIQYF